This T cell receptor beta chain was captured in a study of blood T cell repertoires in COVID-19. Sequencing used immunoSEQ multiplex PCR; TCRdb keeps in-frame clones, though not all of them. The table shows 150,000 to 200,000 clones, with roughly 88% occurring only once. The V gene's germline CDR1 is LGHDT and CDR2 YNNKEL (reference sequence). The CDR3 totals 17 residues. V was clipped by 0 bases and J by 10 bases, with 22 bases between them. The clonotype comes from a woman of 80 years or more with active or convalescent COVID-19. The sample taken for sequencing was peripheral blood. The chain recombines TRBV3-1 (or the pseudogene TRBV3-2) with TRBJ2-1, with D perhaps TRBD2 (6 bases). CDR3 amino acids: CASSQDLKAGIPGEQFF. CDR3 nucleotides: TGTGCCAGCAGCCAAGACCTAAAAGCGGGTATCCCCGGGGAGCAGTTCTTC.